The 29 T cell receptor beta chains reported below all come from one sample, sequenced in a study of post-analysis software for immune sequencing data. Incorporated into the TCR beta cDNA libraries were unique molecular identifiers, which served to reduce PCR and sequencing biases. TCRdb re-called the PCR reads through MiXCR, storing one row per CDR3 protein. The table records 450,000 to 700,000 distinct CDR3 sequences, about 44% of them present only once. Antigen specificity for these receptors is unknown. Study results and caveats: Compared with controls, patients had more of about five TRBV segments, including TRBV5-6, TRBV5-1 and TRBV20-1.

Sequenced input: blood. The receptors originated from a girl aged 10 to 17 with multiple sclerosis.

The chain is built from TRBV11-2 and TRBJ2-4; D is unresolved. The CDR3 is 16 residues long. Germline CDR1 SGHAT, CDR2 FQNNGV. V lost 2 bases and J 5 bases, leaving 16 bases between the germline ends. The CDR3 reads CASSLRVGRVENIQYF. Written as DNA, the CDR3 is TGTGCCAGCAGCTTACGAGTGGGTAGGGTTGAAAACATTCAGTACTTC.

The chain carries TRBV4-2 and TRBJ2-5; possibly TRBD1 or TRBD2 for D (5 bases each). The V and J ends lost 0 bases and 5 bases respectively, with 16 bases between them. Germline V CDR1 and CDR2: LGHNA, YNFKEQ. The CDR3 runs to 16 residues. The CDR3 region is CASSQDPGRPPETQYF. In DNA form, the CDR3 reads TGTGCCAGCAGCCAAGACCCGGGACGCCCCCCGGAGACCCAGTACTTC.

The V call is TRBV12-3 or TRBV12-4, the J call TRBJ2-7; 7 nucleotides align to TRBD2. The J call could be wrong; TRBJ2-5 is a better fit for the DNA end. The CDR3 loop spans 13 amino acids. CDR3 region: CATLGSGIETQYF. CDR3 in DNA: TGTGCCACCCTCGGCAGCGGGATAGAGACCCAGTACTTC.

The DNA for the CDR3 is TGCGCCAGCAGCTTGGCTCTGGCAGGGTCACGCACAGATACGCAGTATTTT. Encoded protein: CASSLALAGSRTDTQYF. This chain connects TRBV5-1 to TRBJ2-3; tentative D call: TRBD1 (5 bases). This CDR3 has 17 amino acids. Trimming removed 0 bases at V and 1 base at J, with 15 bases between. Germline V lookup: CDR1 SGHRS, CDR2 YFSETQ.

This chain joins TRBV28 and TRBJ2-5; 10 nucleotides line up with TRBD2. Germline CDR1 MDHEN, CDR2 SYDVKM. V dropped 4 bases and J dropped 4; count of bases not matched to a gene: 3. This CDR3 spans 14 amino acids. DNA for the CDR3: TGTGCCAGCAGTTCAGCGGGGGGGATAGAGACCCAGTACTTC. Residues: CASSSAGGIETQYF.

Comments on this clonotype: The junction departs from the called germline gene at one end, perhaps through a read error. The chain recombines TRBV7-9 with TRBJ1-4; maybe TRBD1 (6 bases). The V gene's germline CDR1 is SEHNR and CDR2 FQNEAQ (reference sequence). The CDR3 has 15 amino acids. The CDR3 DNA reads TGTGCCAGCAGCCGTACGGCGGCAGGGGATGAAAAACGGTTTTTT. Translating gives CASSRTAAGDEKRFF.

This clonotype was picked up a small number of times. Relative to the germline gene, one junction end is altered; a read error may explain this. The chain recombines TRBV20-1 with TRBJ1-1, with unresolved D. The CDR3 extends over 11 amino acids. Germline lookup yields CDR1 DFQATT and CDR2 SNEGSKA (reference sequence). CDR3 coding DNA: TGCAGCGCTAGTGGGAACACTGAAGCTTTCTTT. This codes for CSASGNTEAFF.

The CDR3 coding sequence is TGTGCCAGCACTCAACTGGGGGGCTACACCTTC. It specifies CASTQLGGYTF. This sequence joins TRBV2 and TRBJ1-2; D gene ambiguous. The CDR3 consists of 11 residues. Germline CDR1 is SNHLY and CDR2 is FYNNEI. V was pared by 7 bases and J by 8 bases, with 11 bases between.

J is TRBJ2-5 and V is TRBV7-2, with unresolved D. Trimming stripped 5 bases from V and 11 bases from J, with 15 bases between. The germline CDR1 and CDR2 sequences are SGHTA and FQGNSA. The CDR3 consists of 12 residues. CDR3 region: CASSPQPPEQYF. Written as DNA, the CDR3 is TGTGCCAGCAGCCCCCAGCCCCCGGAGCAGTACTTC. Looking up the rest from reference TRBV7-2 and TRBJ2-5 gives the full variable domain: GAGVSQSPSNKVTEKGKDVELRCDPISGHTALYWYRQSLGQGLEFLIYFQGNSAPDKSGLPSDRFSAERTGGSVSTLTIQRTQQEDSAVYLCASSPQPPEQYFGPGTRLLVL.

The table lists this clonotype with a few counts. V is TRBV20-1 and J is TRBJ2-1; D possibly matches TRBD1 or TRBD2 (5 bases each). The CDR3 runs to 15 residues. Germline-derived CDR1 and CDR2 are DFQATT and SNEGSKA (reference sequence). Trimming took 4 bases from V and 8 from J, leaving 21 bases between them. CDR3 in amino acids: CSAKPPGRLMDEQFF. The CDR3 coding sequence is TGCAGTGCTAAGCCCCCGGGACGCCTTATGGATGAGCAGTTCTTC.

The chain carries TRBV7-9 and TRBJ2-5, with a possible D match to TRBD2 (6 bases). Trimming cost V 4 bases and J 11 bases, with 20 bases left between them. Germline V lookup: CDR1 SEHNR, CDR2 FQNEAQ (reference sequence). This CDR3 contains 14 residues. CDR3 loop: CASSSKRMGGEQYF. The CDR3 DNA is TGTGCCAGCAGCTCTAAACGCATGGGAGGAGAACAGTACTTC.

The chain couples TRBV24-1 to TRBJ2-3; unclear D gene. The CDR3 has 15 residues. Deletions cut 5 bases from V and 2 bases from J, with 13 bases between. Germline lookup yields CDR1 KGHDR and CDR2 SFDVKD. The CDR3 DNA is TGTGCCACCAGTGTTCAGGCTAACTTCACAGATACGCAGTATTTT. Translating it yields CATSVQANFTDTQYF.

This chain links TRBV6-1 with TRBJ1-5, with D possibly TRBD1 on 5 matching bases. With 4 bases removed from V and 4 bases from J, the gap between germline ends came to 14 bases. CDR1 and CDR2 from the germline V gene are MNHNS and SASEGT. This CDR3 is built from 15 residues. CDR3 loop: CASSGQQFVNQPQHF. The CDR3 DNA follows: TGTGCCAGCAGTGGACAGCAATTTGTGAATCAGCCCCAGCATTTT.

The chain links TRBV7-2 to TRBJ2-7, with D uncertain. In germline, CDR1 is SGHTA, CDR2 FQGNSA. The CDR3 totals 12 residues. Trimming cost V 1 base and J 5 bases, with 6 bases left between them. The CDR3 DNA reads TGTGCCAGCAGCTTAGACTTTGACGAGCAGTACTTC. Translated, it gives CASSLDFDEQYF.

This rearrangement joins TRBV20-1 to TRBJ2-7; a possible D gene is TRBD1 (6 bases). The CDR3 contains 16 residues. The V gene's germline CDR1 is DFQATT and CDR2 SNEGSKA (reference sequence). V dropped 0 bases and J dropped 0 bases, with 15 bases sitting between them. The CDR3 loop is CSARDDRDTYSYEQYF. The CDR3 region has the DNA TGCAGTGCTAGAGATGATAGGGACACATACTCCTACGAGCAGTACTTC.

The chain employs TRBV20-1 and TRBJ1-5; maybe TRBD1 (6 bases). Germline values: CDR1 DFQATT, CDR2 SNEGSKA (reference sequence). The CDR3 spans 14 residues. V gave up 3 bases and J gave up 5 bases, with 14 bases separating them. CDR3 sequence reads: CSARGGGGDQPQHF. CDR3 bases: TGCAGTGCTAGGGGAGGGGGAGGGGATCAGCCCCAGCATTTT.

This sequence joins TRBV4-2 and TRBJ1-2; the D is unclear. This CDR3 has 15 residues. Trimming pared 1 base from V and 0 bases from J, leaving 9 bases between. Germline CDR1 and CDR2: LGHNA and YNFKEQ. CDR3: CASSQVGLSNYGYTF. CDR3 nucleotide sequence: TGTGCCAGCAGCCAAGTAGGACTTTCTAACTATGGCTACACCTTC.

V and J are TRBV5-1 and TRBJ1-4, with 8 bases fitting TRBD1. Germline trimming cut 0 bases from V and 3 bases from J; bases unmatched to any gene: 10. This CDR3 is built from 18 residues. From germline, CDR1 is SGHRS and CDR2 YFSETQ. The CDR3 protein is CASSLALGQGISNEKLFF. The CDR3 nucleotides are TGCGCCAGCAGCTTGGCCTTAGGACAGGGAATCTCTAATGAAAAACTGTTTTTT.

J is TRBJ2-3 and V is TRBV12-3 or TRBV12-4; D is unclear. With 5 bases removed from V and 2 bases from J, the gap between germline ends came to 11 bases. CDR3 size: 14 residues. The CDR3 coding sequence is TGTGCCAGCAGTCCCTTTAGAGACACAGATACGCAGTATTTT. Encoded protein: CASSPFRDTDTQYF.

There are a few counts of this clonotype. The chain uses TRBV10-2 and TRBJ1-1, with a possible D match to TRBD1 (6 bases). Deletions cut 5 bases from V and 8 bases from J, with 12 bases between. The V gene's germline CDR1 is WSHSY and CDR2 SAAADI. The CDR3 loop spans 12 amino acids. Written as DNA, the CDR3 is TGCGCCAGCAGTTATACAGGGATAGAAGCTTTCTTT. Translating it yields CASSYTGIEAFF.

This clonotype was detected only a few times. The rearrangement links TRBV7-6 to TRBJ1-2; perhaps TRBD1 as D (5 bases). Germline assignment: CDR1 SGHVS and CDR2 FNYEAQ. This CDR3 spans 17 amino acids. V shed 5 bases and J shed 2 bases, with 21 bases lying between them. The CDR3 region is CASSPLGRGTSNYGYTF. The CDR3 region has the DNA TGTGCCAGCAGCCCCTTAGGAAGGGGCACATCGAACTATGGCTACACCTTC.

As for this clonotype: One end of the junction fails to match germline, which may point to a read error. The V call is TRBV24-1, the J call TRBJ1-4; TRBD1 might be the D (5 bases). CDR1 is KGHDR, CDR2 SFDVKD, per germline. This CDR3 has 13 amino acids. The CDR3 DNA reads as TGTGCCGCCAGTGCTGGGACCGATGAAAAACTGTTTTTT. It yields the protein CAASAGTDEKLFF.

The chain is built from TRBV10-3 and TRBJ2-1, with D perhaps TRBD1 (5 bases). V was cut by 6 bases and J by 2 bases, with 8 bases left in between. Looked up from germline, CDR1 is ENHRY and CDR2 is SYGVKD. CDR3 size: 13 residues. The chain's CDR3 is CAISQGTYNEQFF. The CDR3 region has the DNA TGTGCCATCAGCCAGGGAACCTACAATGAGCAGTTCTTC.

The chain is built from TRBV7-9 and TRBJ1-2; D is uncertain. V shed 1 base and J shed 3 bases, with 9 bases lying between them. The CDR3 length is 14 residues. The V gene's germline CDR1 is SEHNR and CDR2 FQNEAQ (reference sequence). Here the CDR3 DNA reads TGTGCCAGCAGCTTAGGTGAAGTCGACTATGGCTACACCTTC. This translates into CASSLGEVDYGYTF.

This clonotype was found a few times. DNA for the CDR3: TGTGCCAGCAGCCCACGACAGGGCTGGGAGACCCAGTACTTC. Amino acids: CASSPRQGWETQYF. The J gene is TRBJ2-7, the V gene TRBV7-2; 7 positions agree with TRBD1. The J call may not be correct, given that the DNA end is closer to TRBJ2-5. Germline CDR1 SGHTA, CDR2 FQGNSA. The CDR3 has 14 amino acids.

CDR3 loop: CASGRQGYEQYF. CDR3 in DNA: TGTGCCAGCGGGAGACAGGGCTACGAGCAGTACTTC. The rearrangement joins TRBV6-5 to TRBJ2-7; 7 bases agree with TRBD1. CDR1 and CDR2 (germline): MNHEY, SVGAGI. This CDR3 has 12 amino acids. Trimming took 8 bases from V and 3 from J; bases not matched to a gene: 4.

Ten or more counts support this clonotype. The gene calls are TRBV6-5 and TRBJ2-7, with a tentative D call TRBD2 (5 bases). Trimming removed 6 bases from V and 0 bases from J, with 6 bases in between. In germline, CDR1 is MNHEY, CDR2 SVGAGI. The CDR3 consists of 12 residues. The CDR3 nucleotides read TGTGCCAGCAGGGACTCCTCCTACGAGCAGTACTTC. Amino acid sequence: CASRDSSYEQYF.

This clonotype has a handful of counts. CDR3: CASSLRRDPTSHEQFF. The CDR3 coding sequence is TGTGCCAGCAGTTTACGGCGGGACCCCACATCCCATGAGCAGTTCTTC. The rearrangement joins TRBV12-3 or TRBV12-4 to TRBJ2-1; possibly TRBD2 for D (6 bases). V shed 2 bases and J shed 8 bases, with 19 bases lying between them. The CDR3 is 16 residues long.

This clonotype was picked up a small number of times. This CDR3 is CASSTGQLNSPLHF. In DNA form, the CDR3 reads TGTGCCAGCAGCACGGGACAGCTTAATTCACCCCTCCACTTT. The V and J genes are TRBV5-5 and TRBJ1-6; 7 bases align to TRBD1. CDR3 length: 14 residues. Germline trimming cut 4 bases from V and 6 bases from J; bases unmatched to any gene: 4. Germline lookup yields CDR1 SGHKS and CDR2 YYEKEE (reference sequence).